Sequencing of this T cell receptor (beta chain) was carried out in a study of cytomegalovirus exposure and HLA in healthy donors. Per germline, CDR1 SGHTA and CDR2 FQGTGA. The CDR3 spans 15 residues. After removal of 4 bases from V and 7 bases from J, the junction contained 10 bases not matched to a gene. This clone is a singleton in its sample. PCR was performed using 60 Vbeta and 13 Jbeta primers. The table came from immunoSEQ multiplex PCR; TCRdb's copy has only in-frame clones and leaves some out. The sample consists of roughly 100,000 clones, 65% to 80% of them appearing once. The sequence came from a male donor in good health and CMV-seronegative. Specimen: PBMCs. The chain links TRBV7-3 to TRBJ2-7; 10 nucleotides agree with TRBD1. The chain's CDR3 is CASSSMTGGAGEQYF. CDR3 DNA sequence: TGTGCCAGCAGCTCCATGACAGGGGGCGCGGGGGAGCAGTACTTC.